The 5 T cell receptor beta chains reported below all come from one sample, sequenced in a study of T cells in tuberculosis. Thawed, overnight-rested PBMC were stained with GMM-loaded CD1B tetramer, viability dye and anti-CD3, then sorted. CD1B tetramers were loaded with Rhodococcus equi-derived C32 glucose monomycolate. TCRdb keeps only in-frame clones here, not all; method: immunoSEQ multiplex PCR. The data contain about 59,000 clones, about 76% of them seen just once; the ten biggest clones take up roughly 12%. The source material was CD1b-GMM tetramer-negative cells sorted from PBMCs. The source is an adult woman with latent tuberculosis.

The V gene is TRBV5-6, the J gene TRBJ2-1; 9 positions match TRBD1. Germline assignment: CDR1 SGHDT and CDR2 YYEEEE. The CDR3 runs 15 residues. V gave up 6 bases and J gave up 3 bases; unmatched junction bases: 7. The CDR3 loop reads CASTLPGQGYNEQFF. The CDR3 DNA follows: TGTGCCAGCACCCTGCCGGGACAGGGCTACAATGAGCAGTTCTTC.

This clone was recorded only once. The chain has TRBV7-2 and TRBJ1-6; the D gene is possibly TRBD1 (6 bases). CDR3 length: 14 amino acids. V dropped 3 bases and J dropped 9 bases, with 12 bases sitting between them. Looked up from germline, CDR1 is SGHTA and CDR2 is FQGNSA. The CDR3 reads CASSFGTPTSPLHF. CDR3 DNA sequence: TGTGCCAGCAGCTTCGGGACACCGACTTCACCCCTCCACTTT.

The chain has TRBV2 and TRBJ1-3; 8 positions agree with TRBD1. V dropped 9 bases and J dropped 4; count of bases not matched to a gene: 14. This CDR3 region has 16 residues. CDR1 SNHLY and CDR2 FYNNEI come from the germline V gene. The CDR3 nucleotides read TGTGCCAGACCGAATGGGACAGGTGATTCCGGAAACACCATATATTTT. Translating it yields CARPNGTGDSGNTIYF. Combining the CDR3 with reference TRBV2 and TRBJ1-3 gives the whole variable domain EPEVTQTPSHQVTQMGQEVILRCVPISNHLYFYWYRQILGQKVEFLVSFYNNEISEKSEIFDDQFSVERPDGSNFTLKIRSTKLEDSAMYFCARPNGTGDSGNTIYFGEGSWLTVV.

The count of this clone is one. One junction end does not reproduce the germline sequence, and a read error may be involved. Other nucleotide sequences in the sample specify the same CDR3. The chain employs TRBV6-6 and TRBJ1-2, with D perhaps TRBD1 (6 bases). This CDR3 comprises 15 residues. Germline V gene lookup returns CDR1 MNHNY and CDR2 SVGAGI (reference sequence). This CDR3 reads CASSYLTGPNYGYTF. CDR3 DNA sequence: TGTGCCAGCAGCTACTTAACAGGGCCTAACTATGGCTACACCTTC.

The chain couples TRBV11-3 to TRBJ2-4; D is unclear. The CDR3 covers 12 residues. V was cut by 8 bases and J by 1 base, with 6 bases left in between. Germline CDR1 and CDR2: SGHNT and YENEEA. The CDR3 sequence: CASGLAKNIQYF. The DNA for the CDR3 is TGTGCCAGCGGGCTGGCCAAAAACATTCAGTACTTC.